Following are 21 T cell receptor beta chains from one sample sequenced in a study of T cell repertoires and HLA-DP antigens. Method: immunoSEQ multiplex PCR; TCRdb's copy keeps in-frame clones and lacks some. Among some 110,000 clones listed, roughly 92% were seen once. For these receptors, no antigen is known. Sample: CD4+ T cells from PBMCs. These TCRs come from a woman younger than 35 in good health and CMV-seronegative.

The gene calls are TRBV7-2 and TRBJ2-1, with 7 bases matching TRBD2. Germline CDR1 SGHTA, CDR2 FQGNSA. With V trimmed by 5 bases and J by 2 bases, 9 bases remained unmatched. This CDR3 comprises 16 residues. As DNA, the CDR3 is TGTGCCAGCAGCCCCGATCGAGGACTAGCCTACAATGAGCAGTTCTTC. Translation: CASSPDRGLAYNEQFF. Full variable domain (remainder filled in from reference TRBV7-2 and TRBJ2-1): GAGVSQSPSNKVTEKGKDVELRCDPISGHTALYWYRQSLGQGLEFLIYFQGNSAPDKSGLPSDRFSAERTGGSVSTLTIQRTQQEDSAVYLCASSPDRGLAYNEQFFGPGTRLTVL.

The V call is TRBV6-6, the J call TRBJ2-1; no firm D call. Trimming cost V 2 bases and J 2 bases, with 10 bases left between them. The CDR3 runs to 15 residues. From germline, CDR1 is MNHNY and CDR2 SVGAGI (reference sequence). CDR3 region: CASSYPQVTYNEQFF. The DNA of the CDR3 is TGTGCCAGCAGTTACCCCCAGGTTACCTACAATGAGCAGTTCTTC.

This chain links TRBV29-1 with TRBJ2-5; D might be TRBD1 (6 bases). Per germline, CDR1 SQVTM and CDR2 ANQGSEA. Between the trimmed V and J ends, which lost 6 bases and 3 bases, there was a span of 11 bases. This CDR3 is 12 amino acids long. The CDR3 reads CSVATGKETQYF. The CDR3 coding sequence is TGCAGCGTAGCCACAGGGAAAGAGACCCAGTACTTC.

V is TRBV19 and J is TRBJ1-6; D unclear. This CDR3 has 15 residues. CDR1 and CDR2 from the germline V gene are LNHDA and SQIVND (reference sequence). Trimming cost V 1 base and J 10 bases, with 14 bases left between them. This chain's CDR3 is CASSIGLRVGSPLHF. CDR3 in DNA: TGTGCCAGTAGTATAGGACTACGGGTGGGGTCACCCCTCCACTTT.

A single count supports this clone. The V and J genes are TRBV2 and TRBJ1-2; D is ambiguous. Trimming cost V 8 bases and J 2 bases, with 12 bases left between them. CDR1 and CDR2 (germline): SNHLY, FYNNEI. This CDR3 has 13 residues. DNA of the CDR3: TGTGCCAGCTGGGGTTTTAGAAACTATGGCTACACCTTC. This translates into CASWGFRNYGYTF.

CDR3 protein: CASRGTGPGKLFF. The CDR3 bases are TGTGCCAGCAGGGGGACAGGGCCCGGAAAACTGTTTTTT. The chain couples TRBV27 to TRBJ1-4; 9 bases align to TRBD1. The CDR3 is made up of 13 amino acids. The germline V gene encodes CDR1 MNHEY and CDR2 SMNVEV (reference sequence). Germline trimming cut 6 bases from V and 10 bases from J; bases unmatched to any gene: 6.

With respect to this clone: A read error may account for a junction end that differs from germline. The V call is TRBV7-7, the J call TRBJ2-3; 7 bases align to TRBD1. This CDR3 is 15 amino acids long. CDR1 is SSHAT, CDR2 FNYEAQ, per germline (reference sequence). CDR3 DNA sequence: TGTGCTAGCAGCCTGGACAGGCTGAGCACAGATACGCAGTATTTT. Amino acid sequence: CASSLDRLSTDTQYF.

This chain joins TRBV15 and TRBJ2-7, with 10 bases aligning to TRBD2. The V segment lost 0 bases and the J segment 3 bases; nucleotides outside the gene matches: 2. The germline gives CDR1 LNHNV, CDR2 YYDKDF (reference sequence). This CDR3 comprises 15 residues. CDR3 loop: CATSRDPSGGYEQYV. The DNA of the CDR3 is TGTGCCACCAGCAGAGATCCTAGCGGGGGCTACGAGCAGTACGTC.

The genes are TRBV7-2 and TRBJ1-2, with unresolved D. The germline CDR1 and CDR2 sequences are SGHTA and FQGNSA. V was cut by 3 bases and J by 0 bases, with 8 bases left in between. This CDR3 contains 14 residues. CDR3 amino acids: CASSFGTANYGYTF. The CDR3 DNA reads as TGTGCCAGCAGCTTTGGAACGGCTAACTATGGCTACACCTTC.

The chain recombines TRBV6-6 with TRBJ1-5, with D perhaps TRBD1 (5 bases). The V gene's germline CDR1 is MNHNY and CDR2 SVGAGI (reference sequence). V shed 5 bases and J shed 3 bases, with 14 bases lying between them. The CDR3 spans 15 residues. CDR3 sequence: CASSPRGRYNQPQHF. The CDR3 DNA reads TGTGCCAGCAGTCCCCGGGGCAGGTACAATCAGCCCCAGCATTTT.

The chain couples TRBV20-1 to TRBJ1-3, with unresolved D. There are 11 residues in the CDR3. The ends were cut back, 3 bases at V and 3 bases at J, with 3 bases in the middle. The V gene's germline CDR1 is DFQATT and CDR2 SNEGSKA (reference sequence). The CDR3 sequence: CSASVGNTIYF. The DNA of the CDR3 is TGCAGTGCTAGTGTTGGAAACACCATATATTTT.

The chain recombines TRBV7-2 with TRBJ2-5; D is possibly TRBD2 (5 bases). V was cut by 6 bases and J by 5 bases, with 13 bases left in between. The CDR3 length is 13 residues. Germline V gives CDR1 SGHTA, CDR2 FQGNSA. CDR3 DNA: TGTGCCAGCAGGAGGGTGGGAGTGGAGACCCAGTACTTC. Amino acids: CASRRVGVETQYF.

The chain employs TRBV27 and TRBJ1-5; D unresolved. The V end lost 5 bases, the J end lost 6 bases, and 11 bases lay between the germline ends. The CDR3 spans 13 residues. Germline CDR1 MNHEY, CDR2 SMNVEV (reference sequence). The CDR3 bases are TGTGCCAGCAGTATTAAAATGGGTCAGCCCCAGCATTTT. This encodes CASSIKMGQPQHF.

This sequence joins TRBV4-2 and TRBJ2-5, with D uncertain. Per the germline V gene, CDR1 is LGHNA and CDR2 is YNFKEQ. The CDR3 is made up of 14 amino acids. V was clipped by 0 bases and J by 5 bases, with 10 bases between them. This chain's CDR3 is CASSQDSGSETQYF. CDR3 nucleotide sequence: TGTGCCAGCAGCCAAGACTCGGGCTCTGAGACCCAGTACTTC.

This clone was observed a single time. The chain is built from TRBV28 and TRBJ2-4, with 11 bases lining up with TRBD2. Germline V CDR1 and CDR2: MDHEN, SYDVKM. Trimming removed 5 bases from V and 7 bases from J; junction bases left unmatched: 10. The CDR3 consists of 16 residues. The CDR3 sequence is CASSPTSGRPPNIQYF. For the CDR3, the DNA is TGTGCCAGCAGTCCAACTAGCGGGAGACCCCCGAACATTCAGTACTTC.

The chain combines TRBV2 with TRBJ1-2; D is unresolved. This CDR3 has 12 amino acids. V gave up 4 bases and J gave up 5 bases, with 8 bases separating them. Germline assignment: CDR1 SNHLY and CDR2 FYNNEI. Here the CDR3 reads CASSAGLYGYTF. As DNA, the CDR3 is TGTGCCAGCAGTGCAGGTCTTTATGGCTACACCTTC.

This rearrangement joins TRBV29-1 to TRBJ2-3; 10 positions agree with TRBD2. The germline V gene has CDR1 SQVTM and CDR2 ANQGSEA. CDR3 length: 13 residues. V lost 7 bases and J lost 7; bases outside the gene matches: 8. Written as DNA, the CDR3 is TGCAGCGCCGCGGGACTAGCGAAACATACGCAGTATTTT. Amino acids: CSAAGLAKHTQYF.

The V gene is TRBV5-6, the J gene TRBJ1-5; possible D gene TRBD1, 5 bases. Per the germline V gene, CDR1 is SGHDT and CDR2 is YYEEEE. With 4 bases removed from V and 6 bases from J, the gap between germline ends came to 14 bases. The CDR3 consists of 14 residues. CDR3: CASSRGQGSQPQHF. In DNA form, the CDR3 reads TGTGCCAGCAGCCGGGGCCAGGGAAGTCAGCCCCAGCATTTT.

This clone was recorded only once. The rearrangement uses TRBV6-1 and TRBJ1-1; D unclear. CDR3 length equals 15 residues. Trimming left V 6 bases short and J 1 base short, with 15 bases between. Looked up from germline, CDR1 is MNHNS and CDR2 is SASEGT. CDR3 DNA: TGTGCCAGCAGGGCTTACAGCAGGCAGAACACTGAAGCTTTCTTT. It translates to CASRAYSRQNTEAFF.

The chain recombines TRBV6-5 with TRBJ1-5; TRBD1 matches 9 bases. V lost 0 bases, J lost 7 bases, and 7 bases stayed unmatched. This CDR3 has 16 amino acids. Per the germline V gene, CDR1 is MNHEY and CDR2 is SVGAGI. CDR3: CASSYSGTGQGQPQHF. The CDR3 nucleotides read TGTGCCAGCAGTTACTCAGGGACAGGGCAGGGGCAGCCCCAGCATTTT.

This chain uses TRBV4-3 with TRBJ1-3; D is possibly TRBD1 (5 bases). There are 15 residues in the CDR3. Per germline, CDR1 LGHNA and CDR2 YSLEER. Between the trimmed V and J ends, which lost 2 bases and 1 base, there was a span of 9 bases. The DNA for the CDR3 is TGCGCCAGCAGCCAAACGGGGGGGTCTGGAAACACCATATATTTT. Encoded protein: CASSQTGGSGNTIYF.